The 2 T cell receptor beta chains below were found in one sample sequenced in a study of T cell responses to AZD1222 COVID-19 vaccine (dated by TCRdb to 2020 to 2023). The time point label of this sample denotes: about 28 days (+/-7) after the second vaccine dose. Libraries were constructed by the immunoSEQ multiplex PCR assay. TCRdb took this table from immuneACCESS and kept in-frame rearrangements with V and J called. Such tables lack part of the clones; where checked against another copy, unresolved V genes explain under half of the gap, and the rest is unexplained. The sample has about 84,000 clones on record, approximately 83% of them singletons. The biggest ten clones account for 8.5% to 12% of the sample. Sequences were derived from peripheral blood, sampled 28 days after the second AZD1222 dose. The receptors were sampled from an adult who received the AZD1222 COVID-19 vaccine.

For the CDR3, the DNA is TGTGCCACCAGTGAAAATACCGGTGAAAAACTGTTTTTT. This codes for CATSENTGEKLFF. The chain combines TRBV24-1 with TRBJ1-4, with D unresolved. This CDR3 has 13 amino acids. Germline CDR1 and CDR2: KGHDR and SFDVKD. V lost 4 bases to trimming and J lost 7 bases, with 9 bases between them.

The genes are TRBV5-1 and TRBJ2-3; D remains ambiguous. CDR1 is SGHRS, CDR2 YFSETQ, per germline. The CDR3 extends over 14 amino acids. V was trimmed by 1 base and J by 2 bases, leaving 8 bases between them. In DNA form, the CDR3 reads TGCGCCAGCAGCTTGACCCACCCCACAGATACGCAGTATTTT. Translation: CASSLTHPTDTQYF. The full variable domain, completed using reference TRBV5-1 and TRBJ2-3, is KAGVTQTPRYLIKTRGQQVTLSCSPISGHRSVSWYQQTPGQGLQFLFEYFSETQRNKGNFPGRFSGRQFSNSRSEMNVSTLELGDSALYLCASSLTHPTDTQYFGPGTRLTVL.